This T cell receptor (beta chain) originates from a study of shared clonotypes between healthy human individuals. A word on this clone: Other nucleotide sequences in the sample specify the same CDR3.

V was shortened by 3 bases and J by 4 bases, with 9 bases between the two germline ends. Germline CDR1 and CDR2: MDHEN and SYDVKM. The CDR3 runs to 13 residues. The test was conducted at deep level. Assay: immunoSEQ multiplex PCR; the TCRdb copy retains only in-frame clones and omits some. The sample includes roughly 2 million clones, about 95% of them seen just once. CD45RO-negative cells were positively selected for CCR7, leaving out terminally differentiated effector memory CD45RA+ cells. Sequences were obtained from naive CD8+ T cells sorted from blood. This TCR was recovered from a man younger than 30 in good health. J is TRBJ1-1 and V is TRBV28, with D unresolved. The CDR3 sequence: CASSLRGVTEAFF. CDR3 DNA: TGTGCCAGCAGTTTGCGGGGAGTCACTGAAGCTTTCTTT.